This T cell receptor (beta chain) was documented in a study of CD8 T cells in Susac syndrome. CD8+ and CD4+ T cells circulating in blood were sequenced for TCR beta. Age- and sex-matched healthy donors served as the control group. CDR3 size: 12 residues. V dropped 3 bases and J dropped 2 bases, with 3 bases sitting between them. Germline CDR1 and CDR2: KGHSH and LQKENI. The RNA, roughly 0.45 to 1 ug, was put through reverse transcription using random hexamers. MiXCR, applied by TCRdb to the immunoSEQ multiplex PCR reads, yields one record per CDR3 protein. The profile shows roughly 130,000 distinct CDR3 sequences, 90% to 95% of them singletons.

Sequenced sample: CD4+ T cells from PBMCs. This chain connects TRBV18 to TRBJ2-3; D is uncertain. The TCR originated in a human donor in good health. The chain's CDR3 is CASSPNTDTQYF. As DNA, the CDR3 is TGTGCCAGCTCACCCAACACAGATACGCAGTATTTT.